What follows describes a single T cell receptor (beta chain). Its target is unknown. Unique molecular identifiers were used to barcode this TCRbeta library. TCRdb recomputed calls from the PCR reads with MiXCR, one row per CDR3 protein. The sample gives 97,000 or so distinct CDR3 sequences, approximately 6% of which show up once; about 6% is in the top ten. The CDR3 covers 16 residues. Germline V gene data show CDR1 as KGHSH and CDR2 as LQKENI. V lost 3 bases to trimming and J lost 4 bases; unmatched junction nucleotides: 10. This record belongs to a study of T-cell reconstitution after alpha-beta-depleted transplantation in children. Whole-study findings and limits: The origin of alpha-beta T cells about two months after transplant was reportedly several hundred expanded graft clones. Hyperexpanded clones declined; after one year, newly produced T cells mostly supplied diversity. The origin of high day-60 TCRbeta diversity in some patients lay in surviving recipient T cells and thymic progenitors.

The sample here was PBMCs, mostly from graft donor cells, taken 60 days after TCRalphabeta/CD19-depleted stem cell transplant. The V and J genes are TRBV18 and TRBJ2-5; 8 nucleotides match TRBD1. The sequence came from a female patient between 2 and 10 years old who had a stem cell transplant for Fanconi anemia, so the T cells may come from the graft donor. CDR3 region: CASSPNLKDRVETQYF. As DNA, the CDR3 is TGTGCCAGCTCACCTAATCTAAAGGACAGGGTAGAGACCCAGTACTTC.